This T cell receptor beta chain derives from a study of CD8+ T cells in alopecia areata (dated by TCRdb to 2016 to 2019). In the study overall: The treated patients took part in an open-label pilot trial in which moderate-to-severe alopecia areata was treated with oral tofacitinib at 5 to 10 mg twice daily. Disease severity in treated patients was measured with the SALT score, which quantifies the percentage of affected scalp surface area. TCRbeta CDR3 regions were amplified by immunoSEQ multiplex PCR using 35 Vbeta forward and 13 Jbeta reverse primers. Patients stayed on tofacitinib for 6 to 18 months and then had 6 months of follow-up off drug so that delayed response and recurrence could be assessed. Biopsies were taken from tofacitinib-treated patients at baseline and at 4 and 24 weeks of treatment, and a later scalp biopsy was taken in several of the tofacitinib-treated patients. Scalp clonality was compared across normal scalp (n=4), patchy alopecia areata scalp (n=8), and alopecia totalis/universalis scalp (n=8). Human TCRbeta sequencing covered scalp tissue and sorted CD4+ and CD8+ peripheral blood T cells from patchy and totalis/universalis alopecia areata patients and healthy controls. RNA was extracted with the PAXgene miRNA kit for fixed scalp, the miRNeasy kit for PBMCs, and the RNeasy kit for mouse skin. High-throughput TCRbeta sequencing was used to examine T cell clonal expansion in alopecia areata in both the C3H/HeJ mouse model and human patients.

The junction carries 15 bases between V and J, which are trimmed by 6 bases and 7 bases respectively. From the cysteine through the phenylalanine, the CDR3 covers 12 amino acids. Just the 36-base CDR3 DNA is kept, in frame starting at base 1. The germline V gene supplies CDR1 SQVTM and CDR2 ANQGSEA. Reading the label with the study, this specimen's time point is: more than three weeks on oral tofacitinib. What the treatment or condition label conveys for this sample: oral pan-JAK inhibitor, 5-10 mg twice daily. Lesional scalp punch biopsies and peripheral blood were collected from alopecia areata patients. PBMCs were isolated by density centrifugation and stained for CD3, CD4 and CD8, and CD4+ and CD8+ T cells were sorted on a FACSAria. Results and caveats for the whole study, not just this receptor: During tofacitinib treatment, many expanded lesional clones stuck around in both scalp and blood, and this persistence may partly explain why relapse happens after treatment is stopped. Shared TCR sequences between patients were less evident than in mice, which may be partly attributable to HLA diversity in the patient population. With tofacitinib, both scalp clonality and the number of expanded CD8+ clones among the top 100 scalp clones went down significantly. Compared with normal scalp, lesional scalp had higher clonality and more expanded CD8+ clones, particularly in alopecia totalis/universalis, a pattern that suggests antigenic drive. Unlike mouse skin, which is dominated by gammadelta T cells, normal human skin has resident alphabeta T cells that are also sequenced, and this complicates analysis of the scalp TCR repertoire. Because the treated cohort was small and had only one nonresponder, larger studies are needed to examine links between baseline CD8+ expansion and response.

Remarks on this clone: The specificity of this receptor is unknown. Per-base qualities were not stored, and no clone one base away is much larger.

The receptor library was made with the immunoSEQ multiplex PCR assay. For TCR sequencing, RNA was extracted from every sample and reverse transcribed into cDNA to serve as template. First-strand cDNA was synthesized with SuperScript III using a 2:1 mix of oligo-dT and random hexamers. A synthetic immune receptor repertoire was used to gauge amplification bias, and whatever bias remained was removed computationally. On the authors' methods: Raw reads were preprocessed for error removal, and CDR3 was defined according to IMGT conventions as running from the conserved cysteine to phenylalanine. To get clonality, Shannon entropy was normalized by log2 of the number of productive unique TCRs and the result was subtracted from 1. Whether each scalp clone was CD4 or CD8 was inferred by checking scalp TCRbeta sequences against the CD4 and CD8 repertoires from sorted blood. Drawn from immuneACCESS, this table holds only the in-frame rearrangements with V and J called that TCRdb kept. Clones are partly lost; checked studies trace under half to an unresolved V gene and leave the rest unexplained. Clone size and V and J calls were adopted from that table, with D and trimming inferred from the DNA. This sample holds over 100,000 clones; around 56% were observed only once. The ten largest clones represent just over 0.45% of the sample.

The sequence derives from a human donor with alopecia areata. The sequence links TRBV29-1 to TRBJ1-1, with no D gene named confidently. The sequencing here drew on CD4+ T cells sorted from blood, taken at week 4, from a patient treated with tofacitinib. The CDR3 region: CSVHELASEAFF. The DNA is TGCAGCGTGCATGAACTGGCGAGTGAAGCTTTCTTT.